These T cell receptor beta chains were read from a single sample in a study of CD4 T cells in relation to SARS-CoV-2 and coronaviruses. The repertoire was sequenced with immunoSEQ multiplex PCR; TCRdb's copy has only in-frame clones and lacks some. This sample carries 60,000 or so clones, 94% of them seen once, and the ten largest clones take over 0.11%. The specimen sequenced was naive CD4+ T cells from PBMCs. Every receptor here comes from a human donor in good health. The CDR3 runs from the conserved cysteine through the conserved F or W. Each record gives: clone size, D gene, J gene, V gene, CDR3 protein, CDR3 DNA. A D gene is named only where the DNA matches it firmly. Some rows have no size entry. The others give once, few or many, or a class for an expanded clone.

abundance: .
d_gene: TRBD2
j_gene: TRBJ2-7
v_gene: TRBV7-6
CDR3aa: CASGLGLAGPRTYEQYF
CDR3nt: TGTGCCAGCGGCCTCGGACTAGCGGGACCGAGGACCTACGAGCAGTACTTC

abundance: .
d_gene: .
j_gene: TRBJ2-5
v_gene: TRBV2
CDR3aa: CASGETSLSRETQYF
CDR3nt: TGTGCCAGCGGGGAAACCTCACTTTCCAGAGAGACCCAGTACTTC

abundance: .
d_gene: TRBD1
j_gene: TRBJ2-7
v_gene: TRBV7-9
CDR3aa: CASSAHGQVGYEQYF
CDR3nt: TGTGCCAGCAGCGCGCACGGACAGGTCGGCTACGAGCAGTACTTC

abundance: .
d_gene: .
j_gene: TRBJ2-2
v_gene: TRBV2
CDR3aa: CASRQDDTGELFF
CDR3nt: TGTGCCAGCAGGCAAGATGACACCGGGGAGCTGTTTTTT

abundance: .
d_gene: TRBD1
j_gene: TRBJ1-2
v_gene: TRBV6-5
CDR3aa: CASRVGTDYGYTF
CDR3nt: TGTGCCAGCCGCGTCGGGACAGACTATGGCTACACCTTC

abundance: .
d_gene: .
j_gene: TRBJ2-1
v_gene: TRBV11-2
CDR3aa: CASSLVGNEQFF
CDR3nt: TGTGCCAGCAGCTTAGTCGGAAATGAGCAGTTCTTC

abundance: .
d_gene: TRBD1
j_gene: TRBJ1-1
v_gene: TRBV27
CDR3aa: CASSLLGQRGTGGSQAFF
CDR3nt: TGTGCCAGCAGTTTATTAGGGCAACGAGGGACAGGGGGCTCCCAAGCTTTCTTT

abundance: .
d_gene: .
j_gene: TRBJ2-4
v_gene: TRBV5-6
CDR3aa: CASSFKIAENIQYF
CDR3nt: TGTGCCAGCAGCTTCAAAATAGCGGAAAACATTCAGTACTTC

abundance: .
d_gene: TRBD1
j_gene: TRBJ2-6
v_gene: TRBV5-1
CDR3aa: CASSSQGAAGSGANVLTF
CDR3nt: TGCGCCAGCAGCTCCCAGGGGGCGGCCGGATCTGGGGCCAACGTCCTGACTTTC

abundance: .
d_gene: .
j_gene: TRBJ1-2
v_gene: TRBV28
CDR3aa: CASSTDLPWGGYTF
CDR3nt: TGTGCCAGCAGCACCGATTTACCGTGGGGTGGCTACACCTTC

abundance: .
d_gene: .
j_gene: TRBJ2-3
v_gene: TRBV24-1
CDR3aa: CATSSQLDSKYF
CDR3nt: TGTGCCACCAGCTCACAGCTGGATTCGAAGTATTTT

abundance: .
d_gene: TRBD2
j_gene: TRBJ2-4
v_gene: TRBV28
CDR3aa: CATIAGVKNIQYF
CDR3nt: TGTGCCACTATAGCGGGAGTCAAAAACATTCAGTACTTC

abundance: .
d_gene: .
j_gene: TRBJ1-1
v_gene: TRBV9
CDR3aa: CASSGARGDTEAFF
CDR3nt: TGTGCCAGCAGCGGAGCTCGAGGGGACACTGAAGCTTTCTTT

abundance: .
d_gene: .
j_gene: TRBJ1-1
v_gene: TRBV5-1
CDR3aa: CASSPSGGRTEAFF
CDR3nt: TGCGCCAGCAGCCCCTCGGGGGGTCGCACTGAAGCTTTCTTT

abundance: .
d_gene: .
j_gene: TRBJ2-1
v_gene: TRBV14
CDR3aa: CASSQDLRSSYNEQFF
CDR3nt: TGTGCCAGCAGCCAAGATCTCCGGAGCTCCTACAATGAGCAGTTCTTC

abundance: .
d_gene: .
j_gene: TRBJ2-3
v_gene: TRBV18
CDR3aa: CAIITGTDTDTQYF
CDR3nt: TGTGCCATCATAACAGGGACTGACACAGATACGCAGTATTTT

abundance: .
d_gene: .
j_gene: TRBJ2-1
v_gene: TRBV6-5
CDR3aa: CASRGGSYNEQFF
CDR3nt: TGTGCCAGCAGGGGGGGCTCCTACAATGAGCAGTTCTTC

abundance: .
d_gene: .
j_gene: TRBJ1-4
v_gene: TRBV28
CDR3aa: CASSLYGNEKLFF
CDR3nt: TGTGCCAGCAGTTTATATGGTAATGAAAAACTGTTTTTT

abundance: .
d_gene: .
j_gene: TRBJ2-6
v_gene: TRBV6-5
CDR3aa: CASTGNRAGANVLTF
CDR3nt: TGTGCCAGCACCGGGAATAGGGCTGGGGCCAACGTCCTGACTTTC

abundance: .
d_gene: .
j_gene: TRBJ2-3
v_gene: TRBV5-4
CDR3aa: CASSLRSDTQYF
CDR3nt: TGTGCCAGCAGCTTACGGTCAGATACGCAGTATTTT

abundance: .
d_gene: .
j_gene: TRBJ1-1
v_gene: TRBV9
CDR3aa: CASSGKTGMNTEAFF
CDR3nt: TGTGCCAGCAGCGGGAAGACAGGAATGAACACTGAAGCTTTCTTT

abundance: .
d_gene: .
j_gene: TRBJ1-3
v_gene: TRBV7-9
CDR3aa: CASSQGERPGNTIYF
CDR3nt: TGTGCCAGCAGCCAAGGGGAGAGGCCCGGAAACACCATATATTTT

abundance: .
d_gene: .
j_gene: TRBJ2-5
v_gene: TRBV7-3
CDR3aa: CASSSMALGGETQYF
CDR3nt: TGTGCCAGCAGCTCCATGGCTCTGGGCGGCGAGACCCAGTACTTC

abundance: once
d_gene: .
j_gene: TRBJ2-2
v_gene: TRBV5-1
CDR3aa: CASSPQGGTGELFF
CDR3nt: TGCGCCAGCAGCCCGCAGGGAGGCACCGGGGAGCTGTTTTTT

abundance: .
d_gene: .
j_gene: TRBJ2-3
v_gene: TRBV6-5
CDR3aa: CASSLYSAGDTQYF
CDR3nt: TGTGCCAGCAGTCTTTACTCTGCAGGAGATACGCAGTATTTT

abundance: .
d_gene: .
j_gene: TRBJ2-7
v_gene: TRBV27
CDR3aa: CASSFLPSQGSPYEQYF
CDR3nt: TGTGCCAGCAGTTTTCTGCCATCCCAGGGTAGTCCCTACGAGCAGTACTTC

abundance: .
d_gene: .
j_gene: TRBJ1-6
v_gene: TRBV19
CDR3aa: CASSDSRSPLHF
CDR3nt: TGTGCCAGTAGCGATTCAAGATCACCCCTCCACTTT

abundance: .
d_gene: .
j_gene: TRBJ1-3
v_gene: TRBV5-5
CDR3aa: CASSLVNGNTIYF
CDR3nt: TGTGCCAGCAGCTTGGTAAATGGAAACACCATATATTTT

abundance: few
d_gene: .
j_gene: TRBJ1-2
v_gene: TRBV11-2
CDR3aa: CASSLDWPPAPYGYTF
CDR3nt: TGCGCCAGCAGCTTAGATTGGCCCCCCGCCCCCTATGGCTACACCTTC

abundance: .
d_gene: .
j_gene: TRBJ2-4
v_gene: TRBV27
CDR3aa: CASSFRGGQGKNIQYF
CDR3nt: TGTGCCAGCAGTTTCCGGGGAGGTCAGGGCAAAAACATTCAGTACTTC

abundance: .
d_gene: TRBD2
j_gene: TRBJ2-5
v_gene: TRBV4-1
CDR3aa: CASSRTPWGGQETQYF
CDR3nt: TGCGCCAGCAGCCGGACACCCTGGGGGGGCCAAGAGACCCAGTACTTC

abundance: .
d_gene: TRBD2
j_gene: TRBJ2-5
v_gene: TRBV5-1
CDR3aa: CASSPGTSGRSKETQYF
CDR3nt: TGCGCCAGCAGCCCAGGGACTAGCGGGAGATCTAAAGAGACCCAGTACTTC

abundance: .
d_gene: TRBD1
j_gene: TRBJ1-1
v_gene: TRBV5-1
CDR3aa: CASSLDRGNTEAFF
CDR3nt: TGCGCCAGCAGCTTGGACAGGGGGAACACTGAAGCTTTCTTT

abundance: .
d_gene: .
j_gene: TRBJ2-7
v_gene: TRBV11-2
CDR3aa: CASGRLGNYEQYF
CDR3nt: TGTGCCAGCGGACGTTTAGGAAACTACGAGCAGTACTTC

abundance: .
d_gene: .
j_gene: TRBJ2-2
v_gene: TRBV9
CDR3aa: CASSVIGRGELFF
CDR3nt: TGTGCCAGCAGCGTCATAGGGCGCGGGGAGCTGTTTTTT

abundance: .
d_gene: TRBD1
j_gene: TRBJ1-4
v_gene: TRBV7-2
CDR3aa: CASSGRQGEGEKLFF
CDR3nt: TGTGCCAGCAGCGGAAGACAGGGAGAAGGTGAAAAACTGTTTTTT

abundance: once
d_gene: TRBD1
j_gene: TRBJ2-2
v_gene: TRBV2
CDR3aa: CASRKQGAGELFF
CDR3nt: TGTGCCAGCAGAAAACAGGGGGCCGGGGAGCTGTTTTTT

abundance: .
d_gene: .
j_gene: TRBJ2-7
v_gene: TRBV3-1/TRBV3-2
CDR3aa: CASSLGGGSRGEQYF
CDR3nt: TGTGCCAGCAGCTTGGGGGGCGGGAGCAGGGGCGAGCAGTACTTC

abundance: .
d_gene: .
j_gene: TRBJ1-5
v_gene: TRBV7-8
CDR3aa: CASSSGASNQPQHF
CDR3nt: TGTGCCAGCAGCTCAGGCGCCAGCAATCAGCCCCAGCATTTT

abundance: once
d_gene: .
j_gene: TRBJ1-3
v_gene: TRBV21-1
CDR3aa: CASSPPDPYGDTIYF
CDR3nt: TGTGCCAGCAGCCCCCCGGACCCTTACGGGGACACCATATATTTT

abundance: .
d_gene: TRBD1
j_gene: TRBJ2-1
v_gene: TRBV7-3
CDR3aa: CASSFQHATGYEQFF
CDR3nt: TGTGCCAGCAGCTTCCAGCATGCGACAGGGTACGAGCAGTTCTTC

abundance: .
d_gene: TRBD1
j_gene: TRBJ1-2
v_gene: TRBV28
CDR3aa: CASRSGQFYGYTF
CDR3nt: TGTGCCAGCAGGTCGGGACAGTTCTATGGCTACACCTTC

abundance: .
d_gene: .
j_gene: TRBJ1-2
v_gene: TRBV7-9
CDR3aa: CASSLVTLGYTF
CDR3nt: TGTGCCAGCAGCTTAGTAACGCTGGGCTACACCTTC

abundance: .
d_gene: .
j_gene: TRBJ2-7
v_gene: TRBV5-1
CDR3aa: CASSLVTGPYEQYF
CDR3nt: TGCGCCAGCAGCTTGGTGACCGGACCCTACGAGCAGTACTTC

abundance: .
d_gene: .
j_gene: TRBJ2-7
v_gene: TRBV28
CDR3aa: CASRDQKTPIYEQYF
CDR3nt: TGTGCCAGCAGGGATCAGAAGACCCCTATCTACGAGCAGTACTTC

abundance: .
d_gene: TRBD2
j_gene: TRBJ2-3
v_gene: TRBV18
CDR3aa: CASSPGTSGSDTQYF
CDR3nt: TGTGCCAGCTCACCGGGGACTAGCGGTTCAGATACGCAGTATTTT

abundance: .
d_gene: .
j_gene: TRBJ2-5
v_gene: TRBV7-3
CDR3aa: CASSLRAAGAGLPTYQETQYF
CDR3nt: TGTGCCAGCAGCTTAAGGGCGGCGGGGGCTGGGTTACCAACGTACCAAGAGACCCAGTACTTC

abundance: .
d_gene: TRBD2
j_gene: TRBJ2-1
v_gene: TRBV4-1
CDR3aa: CASSPGTSGYNEQFF
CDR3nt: TGCGCCAGCAGCCCGGGGACTAGCGGATACAATGAGCAGTTCTTC

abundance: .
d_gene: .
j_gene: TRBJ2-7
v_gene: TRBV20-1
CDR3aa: CSARVSVREYF
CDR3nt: TGCAGTGCTAGAGTGTCGGTACGGGAGTACTTC

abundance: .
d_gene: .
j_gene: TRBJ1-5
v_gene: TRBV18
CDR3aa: CASSRGQSKENQPQHF
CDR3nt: TGTGCCAGCTCACGCGGACAGTCCAAGGAAAATCAGCCCCAGCATTTT

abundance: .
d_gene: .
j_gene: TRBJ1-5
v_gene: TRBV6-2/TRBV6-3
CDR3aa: CASSYSGRSNQPQHF
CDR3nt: TGTGCCAGCAGTTACTCCGGACGAAGCAATCAGCCCCAGCATTTT

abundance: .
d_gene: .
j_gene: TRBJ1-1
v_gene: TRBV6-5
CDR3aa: CASEGMLNTEAFF
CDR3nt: TGTGCCAGCGAGGGTATGTTGAACACTGAAGCTTTCTTT

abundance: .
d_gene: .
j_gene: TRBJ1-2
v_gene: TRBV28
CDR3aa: CASSPGTAANFYGYTF
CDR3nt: TGTGCCAGCAGTCCCGGCACGGCAGCTAATTTTTATGGCTACACCTTC

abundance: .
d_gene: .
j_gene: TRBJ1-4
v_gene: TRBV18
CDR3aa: CASSLRTDLSTNEKLFF
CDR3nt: TGTGCCAGCTCACTACGGACAGACCTTTCAACTAATGAAAAACTGTTTTTT

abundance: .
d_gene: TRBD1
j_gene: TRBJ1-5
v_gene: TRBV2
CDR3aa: CASSGGQGDAQPQHF
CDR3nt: TGTGCCAGCAGCGGGGGACAGGGTGATGCTCAGCCCCAGCATTTT

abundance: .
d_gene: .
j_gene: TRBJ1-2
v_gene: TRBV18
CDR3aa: CASSPGAHYGYTF
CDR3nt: TGTGCCAGCTCACCCGGGGCTCACTATGGCTACACCTTC

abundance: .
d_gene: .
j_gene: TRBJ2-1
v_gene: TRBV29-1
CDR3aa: CSVEDHISYNEQFF
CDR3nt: TGCAGCGTTGAAGATCACATCAGCTACAATGAGCAGTTCTTC

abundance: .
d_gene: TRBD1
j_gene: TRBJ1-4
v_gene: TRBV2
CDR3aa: CASRGTGKGEKLFF
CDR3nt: TGTGCCAGCAGAGGGACAGGGAAGGGTGAAAAACTGTTTTTT

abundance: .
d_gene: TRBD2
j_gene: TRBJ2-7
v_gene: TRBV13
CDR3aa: CASSLELSSGRNKYEQYF
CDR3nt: TGTGCCAGCAGCTTAGAGTTGTCTAGCGGGAGAAACAAATACGAGCAGTACTTC

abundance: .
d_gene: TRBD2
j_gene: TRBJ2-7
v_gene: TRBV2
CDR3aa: CASSEALRTRDEQYF
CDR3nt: TGTGCCAGCAGTGAAGCGCTGAGGACTAGGGACGAGCAGTACTTC